The T cell receptor beta chain described here comes from a study of molecular identifiers for immune sequencing clone quantification. The naive CD8 libraries originated from between roughly 17,000 and 1,000,000 sorted cells and drew on 10%, 30% or 50% RNA. Researchers sorted naive CD8 T cells as cells that were CD8+CD4-CCR7+CD45RA+. The CDR3 consists of 14 residues. CDR1 GTSNPN and CDR2 SVGIG come from the germline V gene (reference sequence). Unmatched junction bases numbered 6, after V lost 4 bases and J lost 1 base. TCRdb passed the PCR reads through MiXCR, listing each CDR3 protein once. The table records 490,000 or so distinct CDR3 sequences, about 25% of them present only once.

This chain connects TRBV30 to TRBJ2-5; TRBD2 matches 7 bases. Sample: naive CD8+ T cells from blood, with Jurkat cell RNA spiked in. Subset noted: FACS-sorted CD8+CD4-CCR7+CD45RA+ naive T cells. The receptor comes from a human donor in good health. Some libraries in this study had Jurkat cell RNA spiked in. CDR3 loop: CAWTLAAFQETQYF. In DNA form, the CDR3 reads TGTGCCTGGACCCTAGCGGCGTTCCAAGAGACCCAGTACTTC.